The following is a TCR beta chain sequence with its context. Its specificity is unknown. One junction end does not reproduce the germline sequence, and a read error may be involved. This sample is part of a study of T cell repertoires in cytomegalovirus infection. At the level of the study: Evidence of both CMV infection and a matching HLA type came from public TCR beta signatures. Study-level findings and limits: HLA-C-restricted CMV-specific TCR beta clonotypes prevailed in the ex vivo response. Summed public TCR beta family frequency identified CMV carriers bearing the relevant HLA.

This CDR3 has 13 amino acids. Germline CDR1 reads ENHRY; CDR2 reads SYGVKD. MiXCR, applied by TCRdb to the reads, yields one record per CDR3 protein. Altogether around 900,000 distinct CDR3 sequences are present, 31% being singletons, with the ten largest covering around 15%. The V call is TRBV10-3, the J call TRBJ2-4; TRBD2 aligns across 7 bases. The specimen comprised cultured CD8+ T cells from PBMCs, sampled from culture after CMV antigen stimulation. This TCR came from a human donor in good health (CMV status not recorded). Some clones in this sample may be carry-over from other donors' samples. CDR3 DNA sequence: TGTGCCAACAGTGAATCAGCGGGGTACATTCAGTACTTC. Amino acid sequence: CANSESAGYIQYF.